These 19 T cell receptor beta chains came from one sample sequenced in a study of cytomegalovirus exposure and HLA in healthy donors. The PCR was carried out with 60 Vbeta primers and 13 Jbeta primers. Generated by immunoSEQ multiplex PCR, the TCRdb table keeps only in-frame clones and is missing some. The sample consists of approximately 150,000 clones, about 78% of them appearing once. The sequencing sample was made of PBMCs. Receptors were obtained from a woman between 45 and 60 years old in good health and CMV-seropositive.

This chain uses TRBV19 with TRBJ1-5; D is ambiguous. CDR3 length equals 15 residues. V dropped 1 base and J dropped 1 base, with 8 bases sitting between them. Germline lookup yields CDR1 LNHDA and CDR2 SQIVND (reference sequence). CDR3 protein: CASSIGQTSNQPQHF. The CDR3 bases are TGTGCCAGTAGTATAGGGCAGACAAGCAATCAGCCCCAGCATTTT.

J is TRBJ2-3 and V is TRBV14; D might be TRBD2 (5 bases). Germline CDR1 reads SGHDN; CDR2 reads FVKESK. CDR3 length: 15 residues. V was clipped by 4 bases and J by 8 bases, with 19 bases between them. The DNA of the CDR3 is TGTGCCAGCAGCCCCCTGCTGCTGGCCCGGGGTACGCAGTATTTT. Translated: CASSPLLLARGTQYF.

This clone was recorded a few times. V usage is TRBV6-1 and J usage is TRBJ1-6; maybe TRBD1 (5 bases). The germline CDR1 and CDR2 sequences are MNHNS and SASEGT. Trimming removed 2 bases from V and 8 bases from J, with 10 bases in between. The CDR3 runs to 14 residues. CDR3 bases: TGTGCCAGCAGTGAAAGGTGGGGGGATTCACCCCTCCACTTT. It yields the protein CASSERWGDSPLHF.

The chain uses TRBV6-1 and TRBJ1-4; D perhaps matches TRBD1 (5 bases). V lost 3 bases and J 7 bases, leaving 15 bases between the germline ends. The CDR3 runs 15 residues. Looked up from germline, CDR1 is MNHNS and CDR2 is SASEGT. The CDR3 here is CASSETQGLLEKLFF. CDR3 in DNA: TGTGCCAGCAGTGAGACTCAGGGCCTCCTTGAAAAACTGTTTTTT.

The CDR3, as DNA: TGCAGCGTTGACCTACTAGCGGGGGGTTACAATGAGCAGTTCTTC. It is translated as CSVDLLAGGYNEQFF. The V call is TRBV29-1, the J call TRBJ2-1, with 12 nucleotides matching TRBD2. The length of the CDR3 is 15 residues. Germline V gene data show CDR1 as SQVTM and CDR2 as ANQGSEA. V was pared by 3 bases and J by 4 bases, with 4 bases of the junction left unmatched.

This chain links TRBV15 with TRBJ2-6; 7 positions agree with TRBD1. Germline CDR1 is LNHNV and CDR2 is YYDKDF (reference sequence). The CDR3 totals 20 residues. V was pared by 0 bases and J by 0 bases, with 11 bases of the junction left unmatched. Written as DNA, the CDR3 is TGTGCCACCAGCAGAGAGCACAGAGGACAGGCGCTCTCTGGGGCCAACGTCCTGACTTTC. Translating it yields CATSREHRGQALSGANVLTF.

This clone has only one observation. J is TRBJ1-1 and V is TRBV27; no clear D gene. The V gene's germline CDR1 is MNHEY and CDR2 SMNVEV (reference sequence). This CDR3 comprises 11 residues. V lost 6 bases and J 4 bases, leaving 6 bases between the germline ends. CDR3 region: CASRKSTEAFF. Written as DNA, the CDR3 is TGTGCCAGCAGAAAGAGCACTGAAGCTTTCTTT.

The V and J genes are TRBV19 and TRBJ1-4; D may be TRBD1 (6 bases). The V gene lost 1 base and the J gene lost 4 bases, with 10 bases spanning the gap. This CDR3 contains 15 residues. The germline V gene has CDR1 LNHDA and CDR2 SQIVND (reference sequence). CDR3: CASSIGGGFNEKLFF. Here the CDR3 DNA reads TGTGCCAGTAGTATAGGAGGGGGTTTTAATGAAAAACTGTTTTTT.

With regard to this clone: The same CDR3 also results from other DNA sequences found in this sample. V gene TRBV15 combines with J gene TRBJ2-1; D call uncertain. This CDR3 has 11 amino acids. V shed 6 bases and J shed 12 bases, with 12 bases lying between them. Germline loops: CDR1 LNHNV, CDR2 YYDKDF (reference sequence). CDR3 loop: CATSSNLRQFF. The CDR3 DNA reads as TGTGCCACCAGTAGCAACTTGAGGCAGTTCTTC.

The chain combines TRBV6-5 with TRBJ2-3; 8 nucleotides align to TRBD1. In germline, CDR1 is MNHEY, CDR2 SVGAGI. The CDR3 runs 15 residues. V lost 6 bases to trimming and J lost 3 bases; unmatched junction nucleotides: 8. The CDR3 DNA is TGTGCCAGCAGGCCCGGACAGGGTAGGACAGATACGCAGTATTTT. Residues: CASRPGQGRTDTQYF.

The chain is built from TRBV4-1 and TRBJ1-1; TRBD1 aligns across 9 bases. The trim removed 4 bases at V and 1 base at J, leaving 4 bases unmatched. The CDR3 covers 15 residues. Germline lookup yields CDR1 MGHRA and CDR2 YSYEKL. As DNA, the CDR3 is TGCGCCAGCAGCCGGGACAGGGCCGCGAACACTGAAGCTTTCTTT. Protein sequence: CASSRDRAANTEAFF.

This clone was counted once. This rearrangement joins TRBV15 to TRBJ1-2, with a possible D match to TRBD1 (6 bases). Germline CDR1 LNHNV, CDR2 YYDKDF (reference sequence). The CDR3 extends over 14 amino acids. Trimming removed 5 bases from V and 6 bases from J, with 16 bases in between. The CDR3, as DNA: TGTGCCACCAGCCCCGGTACAGGGTTTCATGGCTACACCTTC. Protein sequence: CATSPGTGFHGYTF.

This chain connects TRBV2 to TRBJ1-6, with 9 bases aligning to TRBD1. J was trimmed by 9 bases and V by 3 bases; bases with no gene match: 6. CDR1 is SNHLY, CDR2 FYNNEI, per germline. The CDR3 covers 15 residues. The CDR3 nucleotides read TGTGCCAGCAGTGAGGAGGGGACAGGGTTTTCACCCCTCCACTTT. This gives the protein CASSEEGTGFSPLHF.

The chain employs TRBV4-1 and TRBJ2-1, with D perhaps TRBD1 (5 bases). V gave up 2 bases and J gave up 9 bases, with 5 bases separating them. Germline V gene data show CDR1 as MGHRA and CDR2 as YSYEKL. The CDR3 extends over 11 amino acids. CDR3 residues: CASSQRGEQFF. The DNA of the CDR3 is TGCGCCAGCAGCCAAAGGGGTGAGCAGTTCTTC.

CDR3 region: CASSLTSDTDTQYF. The CDR3 DNA reads as TGTGCCAGCAGCCTTACTAGCGACACAGATACGCAGTATTTT. The J gene is TRBJ2-3, the V gene TRBV7-9, with 7 bases fitting TRBD2. J gave up 2 bases and V 5 bases, and 4 bases lay outside the gene matches. The germline V gene encodes CDR1 SEHNR and CDR2 FQNEAQ (reference sequence). The CDR3 consists of 14 residues.

This clone is a singleton in its sample. V usage is TRBV7-8 and J usage is TRBJ2-1; 14 bases map to TRBD2. Trimming cost V 4 bases and J 4 bases; bases outside gene matches: 6. CDR3 length: 17 amino acids. Germline-derived CDR1 and CDR2 are SGHVS and FQNEAQ. The CDR3 bases are TGTGCCAGCAGCTCAGGACTAGCGGGGGGTAGATACAATGAGCAGTTCTTC. Translation gives CASSSGLAGGRYNEQFF.

This clone was seen only once. The V gene is TRBV19, the J gene TRBJ2-2; TRBD2 matches 10 bases. Germline trimming cut 3 bases from V and 6 bases from J; bases unmatched to any gene: 4. There are 15 residues in the CDR3. Germline lookup yields CDR1 LNHDA and CDR2 SQIVND (reference sequence). The CDR3 here is CASSMVAGGPGELFF. The CDR3 nucleotides are TGTGCCAGTAGTATGGTAGCGGGGGGCCCCGGGGAGCTGTTTTTT.

The chain recombines TRBV14 with TRBJ2-7, with TRBD1 matching 8 bases. Losses at the gene ends were 4 bases for V and 1 base for J; bases not matched to a gene: 9. The CDR3 is made up of 16 amino acids. Germline CDR1 reads SGHDN; CDR2 reads FVKESK. The CDR3 sequence is CASSPLPGQESYEQYF. In nucleotides, the CDR3 is TGTGCCAGCAGCCCACTACCGGGACAGGAGTCCTACGAGCAGTACTTC.

This sequence joins TRBV13 and TRBJ1-1; D ambiguous. Per the germline V gene, CDR1 is PRHDT and CDR2 is FYEKMQ (reference sequence). This CDR3 spans 12 amino acids. Trimming took 2 bases from V and 5 from J, leaving 6 bases between them. This chain's CDR3 is CASSLSATEAFF. CDR3 nucleotide sequence: TGTGCCAGCAGCTTAAGCGCTACTGAAGCTTTCTTT. The whole variable domain, filled in from reference TRBV13 and TRBJ1-1, reads AAGVIQSPRHLIKEKRETATLKCYPIPRHDTVYWYQQGPGQDPQFLISFYEKMQSDKGSIPDRFSAQQFSDYHSELNMSSLELGDSALYFCASSLSATEAFFGQGTRLTVV.